The rows below give T cell receptor beta chains drawn from one sample of a study of blood T cell repertoires in COVID-19. Assay: immunoSEQ multiplex PCR; the TCRdb copy retains only in-frame clones and omits some. The data contain about 230,000 clones, more than 65% of them singletons. The sample consisted of peripheral blood. The source is a man between 40 and 49 years old who had recovered from COVID-19. The CDR3 runs from the conserved cysteine through the conserved F or W. Fields, in order: J gene, V gene, D gene, clone size, CDR3 DNA, CDR3 protein. A D gene is named only where the DNA matches it firmly. A clone size is listed for some rows: how often the clone was seen (once, few, many), or a class if it is expanded.

J gene: TRBJ2-5
V gene: TRBV5-6
D gene: TRBD2
clone size: .
CDR3 DNA: TGTGCCAGCAGCTTGTATAGGACTAGGAAAGAGACCCAGTACTTC
CDR3 protein: CASSLYRTRKETQYF

J gene: TRBJ1-1
V gene: TRBV15
D gene: .
clone size: .
CDR3 DNA: TGTGCCACCAGCAGAGATCCGACTAAATCTACTGAAGCTTTCTTT
CDR3 protein: CATSRDPTKSTEAFF

J gene: TRBJ2-7
V gene: TRBV7-2
D gene: TRBD1
clone size: few
CDR3 DNA: TGTGCCAGCAGCTTCAAAGACAGGGCGCGTGAGCAGTACTTC
CDR3 protein: CASSFKDRAREQYF

J gene: TRBJ2-1
V gene: TRBV9
D gene: TRBD2
clone size: .
CDR3 DNA: TGTGCCAGCACCCAGCGGGCTAGCGGCAGCTCCTACAATGAGCAGTTCTTC
CDR3 protein: CASTQRASGSSYNEQFF

J gene: TRBJ2-5
V gene: TRBV12-3/TRBV12-4
D gene: .
clone size: .
CDR3 DNA: TGTGCCAGCAAAAGGGGCCAAGAGACCCAGTACTTC
CDR3 protein: CASKRGQETQYF

J gene: TRBJ1-4
V gene: TRBV7-8
D gene: TRBD1
clone size: .
CDR3 DNA: TGTGCCAGCAGCTGGCAAACAGGGGCTAATGAAAAACTGTTTTTT
CDR3 protein: CASSWQTGANEKLFF

J gene: TRBJ2-2
V gene: TRBV14
D gene: TRBD2
clone size: few
CDR3 DNA: TGTGCCAGCAGCCACCTGGCGAGCGGGAGGGCCACCGGGGAGCTGTTTTTT
CDR3 protein: CASSHLASGRATGELFF

J gene: TRBJ1-2
V gene: TRBV27
D gene: .
clone size: .
CDR3 DNA: TGTGCCAGCAGTTGGTCCCAAGGAGAAACTAACTATGGCTACACCTTC
CDR3 protein: CASSWSQGETNYGYTF

J gene: TRBJ2-7
V gene: TRBV3-1/TRBV3-2
D gene: .
clone size: .
CDR3 DNA: TGTGCCAGCAGTTACAGGGGACTCGAGCAGTACTTC
CDR3 protein: CASSYRGLEQYF

J gene: TRBJ1-3
V gene: TRBV15
D gene: .
clone size: .
CDR3 DNA: TGTGCCACCAGCAGAACCGGGACACTCTCTGGAAACACCATATATTTT
CDR3 protein: CATSRTGTLSGNTIYF

J gene: TRBJ2-7
V gene: TRBV2
D gene: .
clone size: few
CDR3 DNA: TGTGCCAGCAGTGTTAACAGTTTGGAGCAGTACTTC
CDR3 protein: CASSVNSLEQYF

J gene: TRBJ1-2
V gene: TRBV7-9
D gene: TRBD1
clone size: .
CDR3 DNA: TGTGCCAGCAGCTCCCCTGTGAGGGGACAGGGATCCCATGGCTACACCTTC
CDR3 protein: CASSSPVRGQGSHGYTF

J gene: TRBJ2-5
V gene: TRBV19
D gene: .
clone size: .
CDR3 DNA: TGTGCCAGTAGTATCTCCTTACTGTACCAAGAGACCCAGTACTTC
CDR3 protein: CASSISLLYQETQYF

J gene: TRBJ2-3
V gene: TRBV9
D gene: .
clone size: .
CDR3 DNA: TGTGCCAGCAGAGGCGGGCTTAGCACAGATACGCAGTATTTT
CDR3 protein: CASRGGLSTDTQYF

J gene: TRBJ2-7
V gene: TRBV13
D gene: .
clone size: once
CDR3 DNA: TGTGCCAGCAGCCGAGTTCAGGGGAGCTACGAGCAGTACTTC
CDR3 protein: CASSRVQGSYEQYF

J gene: TRBJ1-1
V gene: TRBV12-3/TRBV12-4
D gene: .
clone size: .
CDR3 DNA: TGTGCCAGCAGCCCAGGGACAACTGAAGCTTTCTTT
CDR3 protein: CASSPGTTEAFF

J gene: TRBJ1-2
V gene: TRBV3-1/TRBV3-2
D gene: TRBD1
clone size: .
CDR3 DNA: TGTGCCACCTTCGACATAGCAGGGGGACGTCTCTATGGCTACACCTTC
CDR3 protein: CATFDIAGGRLYGYTF

J gene: TRBJ1-2
V gene: TRBV6-6
D gene: .
clone size: .
CDR3 DNA: TGTGCCAGCAGTCCCCCGAATGTTGGGGGGGCTCGGGTAGGCTACACCTTC
CDR3 protein: CASSPPNVGGARVGYTF

J gene: TRBJ2-2
V gene: TRBV5-4
D gene: TRBD1
clone size: .
CDR3 DNA: TGTGCCAGCAGCACTCCGGGACAGGCGAACACCGGGGAGCTGTTTTTT
CDR3 protein: CASSTPGQANTGELFF

J gene: TRBJ2-2
V gene: TRBV18
D gene: .
clone size: .
CDR3 DNA: TGTGCCAGCTCACCTCGAACAGGGATCGGTGGCGGGGAGCTGTTTTTT
CDR3 protein: CASSPRTGIGGGELFF

J gene: TRBJ1-2
V gene: TRBV9
D gene: .
clone size: .
CDR3 DNA: TGTGCCAGCAGCGTAGAACCGGAGCCTAACTATGGCTACACCTTC
CDR3 protein: CASSVEPEPNYGYTF

J gene: TRBJ2-3
V gene: TRBV5-4
D gene: TRBD2
clone size: .
CDR3 DNA: TGTGCCAGCAGCTGGGGGGGGGAGACCACAGATACGCAGTATTTT
CDR3 protein: CASSWGGETTDTQYF

J gene: TRBJ2-7
V gene: TRBV11-2
D gene: TRBD2
clone size: .
CDR3 DNA: TGTGCCAGCAGCACCTCTATGGGGGAGGGTAATTACGAGCAGTACTTC
CDR3 protein: CASSTSMGEGNYEQYF

J gene: TRBJ1-2
V gene: TRBV7-9
D gene: .
clone size: few
CDR3 DNA: TGTGCCAGCAGCCACCCAGGCGGGGGAATGGGCTACACCTTC
CDR3 protein: CASSHPGGGMGYTF

J gene: TRBJ1-1
V gene: TRBV11-3
D gene: .
clone size: .
CDR3 DNA: TGTGCCAGCAGCTTAGAAAGGGGCACTGAAGCTTTCTTT
CDR3 protein: CASSLERGTEAFF

J gene: TRBJ1-2
V gene: TRBV2
D gene: TRBD1
clone size: .
CDR3 DNA: TGTGCCAGCAGTGCCCGGGACAGCAGCAGCTATGGCTACACCTTC
CDR3 protein: CASSARDSSSYGYTF

J gene: TRBJ2-3
V gene: TRBV9
D gene: .
clone size: .
CDR3 DNA: TGTGCCAGCAAGTCACAGGGAATAGATACGCAGTATTTT
CDR3 protein: CASKSQGIDTQYF

J gene: TRBJ1-5
V gene: TRBV19
D gene: TRBD1
clone size: .
CDR3 DNA: TGTGCCAGTAGTATTGCCAGGGGGCAGCCCCAGCATTTT
CDR3 protein: CASSIARGQPQHF

J gene: TRBJ1-1
V gene: TRBV5-1
D gene: .
clone size: .
CDR3 DNA: TGCGCCAGCAGCAAAACCGGGACAATGAACACTGAAGCTTTCTTT
CDR3 protein: CASSKTGTMNTEAFF

J gene: TRBJ1-1
V gene: TRBV7-2
D gene: .
clone size: many
CDR3 DNA: TGTGCCAGCAGCTTAATGGGGGGGCTGAACACTGAAGCTTTCTTT
CDR3 protein: CASSLMGGLNTEAFF

J gene: TRBJ2-5
V gene: TRBV27
D gene: .
clone size: many
CDR3 DNA: TGTGCCAGCAGTGCAGGGGTGGTCGGGCAAGAGACCCAGTACTTC
CDR3 protein: CASSAGVVGQETQYF

J gene: TRBJ1-6
V gene: TRBV5-4
D gene: TRBD1
clone size: .
CDR3 DNA: TGTGCCAGCAGCTTACAGGGGGCCTATAATTCACCCCTCCACTTT
CDR3 protein: CASSLQGAYNSPLHF

J gene: TRBJ1-1
V gene: TRBV5-1
D gene: TRBD1
clone size: .
CDR3 DNA: TGCGCCAGCAGCCGACAGGGGGACACTGAAGCTTTCTTT
CDR3 protein: CASSRQGDTEAFF

J gene: TRBJ2-3
V gene: TRBV5-1
D gene: .
clone size: .
CDR3 DNA: TGCGCCAGCAGCTTGGGACCGACAGGGACTAGCACAGATACGCAGTATTTT
CDR3 protein: CASSLGPTGTSTDTQYF

J gene: TRBJ2-3
V gene: TRBV4-1
D gene: .
clone size: .
CDR3 DNA: TGCGCCAGCAGCCCCAGGGTGCCCAGCACAGATACGCAGTATTTT
CDR3 protein: CASSPRVPSTDTQYF

J gene: TRBJ1-1
V gene: TRBV3-1/TRBV3-2
D gene: TRBD1
clone size: .
CDR3 DNA: TGTGCCAGCCACTACAGGGGATCGCTCACTGAAGCTTTCTTT
CDR3 protein: CASHYRGSLTEAFF

J gene: TRBJ2-1
V gene: TRBV2
D gene: TRBD1
clone size: few
CDR3 DNA: TGTGCCAGCAGTGACAGGGGGCTTGGGTTTGAGCAGTTCTTC
CDR3 protein: CASSDRGLGFEQFF

J gene: TRBJ1-5
V gene: TRBV15
D gene: .
clone size: .
CDR3 DNA: TGTGCCACCAACCGAGATTACAATCAGCCCCAGCATTTT
CDR3 protein: CATNRDYNQPQHF

J gene: TRBJ1-2
V gene: TRBV10-3
D gene: .
clone size: .
CDR3 DNA: TGTGCCACATCAATGGGGCCCTGGGACTATGGCTACACCTTC
CDR3 protein: CATSMGPWDYGYTF

J gene: TRBJ2-5
V gene: TRBV18
D gene: .
clone size: .
CDR3 DNA: TGTGCCAGCTCACCAAGAGAAGAGACCCAGTACTTC
CDR3 protein: CASSPREETQYF

J gene: TRBJ2-5
V gene: TRBV11-3
D gene: TRBD1
clone size: once
CDR3 DNA: TGTGCCAGCAGCTTAGGGGGACAGTCACAAGAGACCCAGTACTTC
CDR3 protein: CASSLGGQSQETQYF